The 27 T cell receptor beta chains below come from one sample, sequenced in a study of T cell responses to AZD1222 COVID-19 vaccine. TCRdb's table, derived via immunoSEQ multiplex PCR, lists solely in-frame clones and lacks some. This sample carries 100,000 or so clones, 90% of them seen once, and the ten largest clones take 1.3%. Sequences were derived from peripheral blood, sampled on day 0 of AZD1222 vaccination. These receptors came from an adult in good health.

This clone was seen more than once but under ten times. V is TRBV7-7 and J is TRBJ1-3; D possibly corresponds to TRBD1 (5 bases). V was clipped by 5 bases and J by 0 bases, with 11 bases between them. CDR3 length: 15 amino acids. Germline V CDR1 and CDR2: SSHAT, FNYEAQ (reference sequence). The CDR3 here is CASSRDGSSGNTIYF. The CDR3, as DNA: TGTGCCAGCAGCCGGGACGGATCCTCTGGAAACACCATATATTTT.

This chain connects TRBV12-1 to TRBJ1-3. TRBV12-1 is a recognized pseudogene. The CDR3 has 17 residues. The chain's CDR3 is CASSFEADSPSGNTIYF. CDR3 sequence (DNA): TGTGCCAGCAGCTTTGAGGCAGATTCCCCCTCTGGAAACACCATATATTTT.

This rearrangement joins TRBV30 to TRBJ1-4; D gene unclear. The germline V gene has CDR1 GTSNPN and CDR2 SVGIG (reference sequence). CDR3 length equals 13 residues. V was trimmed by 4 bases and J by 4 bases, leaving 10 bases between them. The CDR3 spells CAWISEINEKLFF. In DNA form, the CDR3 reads TGTGCCTGGATTTCAGAGATTAATGAAAAACTGTTTTTT.

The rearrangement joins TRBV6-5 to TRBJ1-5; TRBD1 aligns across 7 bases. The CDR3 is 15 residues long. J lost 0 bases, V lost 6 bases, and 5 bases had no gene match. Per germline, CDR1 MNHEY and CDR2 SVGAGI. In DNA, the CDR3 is TGTGCCAGCAGGTCGACAGGGATTAGCAATCAGCCCCAGCATTTT. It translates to CASRSTGISNQPQHF.

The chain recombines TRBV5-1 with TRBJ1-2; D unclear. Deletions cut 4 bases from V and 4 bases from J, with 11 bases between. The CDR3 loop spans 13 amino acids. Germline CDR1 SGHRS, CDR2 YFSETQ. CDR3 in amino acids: CASSLGGVYGYTF. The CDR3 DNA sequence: TGCGCCAGCAGCCTGGGTGGGGTCTATGGCTACACCTTC.

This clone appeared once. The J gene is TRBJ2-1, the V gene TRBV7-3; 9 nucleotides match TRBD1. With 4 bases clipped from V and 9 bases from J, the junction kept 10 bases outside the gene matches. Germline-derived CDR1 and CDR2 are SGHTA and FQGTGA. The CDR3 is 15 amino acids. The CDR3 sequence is CASSSTGGTGSEQFF. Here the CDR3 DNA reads TGTGCCAGCAGCTCAACTGGGGGGACAGGGAGTGAGCAGTTCTTC.

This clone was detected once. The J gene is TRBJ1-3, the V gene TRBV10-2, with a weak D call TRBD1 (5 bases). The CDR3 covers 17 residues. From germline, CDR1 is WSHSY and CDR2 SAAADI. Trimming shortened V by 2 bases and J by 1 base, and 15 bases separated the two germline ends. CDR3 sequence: CASSETRVLGSGNTIYF. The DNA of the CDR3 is TGCGCCAGCAGTGAGACCAGGGTATTGGGTTCTGGAAACACCATATATTTT.

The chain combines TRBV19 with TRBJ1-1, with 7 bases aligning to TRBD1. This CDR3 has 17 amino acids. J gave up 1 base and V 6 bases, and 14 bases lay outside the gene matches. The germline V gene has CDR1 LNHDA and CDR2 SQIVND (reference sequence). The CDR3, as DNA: TGTGCCAGTAGACTACAAGGGGGCCTTAACCCGAACACTGAAGCTTTCTTT. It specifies CASRLQGGLNPNTEAFF.

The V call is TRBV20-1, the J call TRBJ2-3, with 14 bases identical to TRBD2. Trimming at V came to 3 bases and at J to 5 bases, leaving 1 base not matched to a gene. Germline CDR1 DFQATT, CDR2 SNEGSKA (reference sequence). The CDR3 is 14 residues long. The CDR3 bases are TGCAGTGCTAGTGGACTAGCGGGGGGAGATACGCAGTATTTT. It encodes CSASGLAGGDTQYF.

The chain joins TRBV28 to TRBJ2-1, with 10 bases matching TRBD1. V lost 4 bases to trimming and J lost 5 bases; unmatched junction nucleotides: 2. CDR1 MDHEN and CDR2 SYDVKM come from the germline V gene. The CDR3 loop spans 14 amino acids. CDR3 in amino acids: CASSSTGGDNEQFF. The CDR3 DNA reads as TGTGCCAGCAGTTCGACAGGGGGCGACAATGAGCAGTTCTTC.

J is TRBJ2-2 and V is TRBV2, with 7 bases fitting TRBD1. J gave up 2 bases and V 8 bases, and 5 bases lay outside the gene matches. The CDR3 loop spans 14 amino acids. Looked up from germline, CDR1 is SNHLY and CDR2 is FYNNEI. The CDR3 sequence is CASLGDRNTGELFF. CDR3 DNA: TGTGCCAGCTTAGGGGACAGAAACACCGGGGAGCTGTTTTTT.

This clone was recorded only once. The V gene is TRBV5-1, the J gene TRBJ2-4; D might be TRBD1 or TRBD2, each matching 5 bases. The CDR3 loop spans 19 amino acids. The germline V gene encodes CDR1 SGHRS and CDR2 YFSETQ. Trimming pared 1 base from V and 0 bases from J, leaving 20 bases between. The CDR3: CASSLRVRDRSLAKNIQYF. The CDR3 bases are TGCGCCAGCAGCTTGAGGGTACGGGACCGGTCACTAGCCAAAAACATTCAGTACTTC.

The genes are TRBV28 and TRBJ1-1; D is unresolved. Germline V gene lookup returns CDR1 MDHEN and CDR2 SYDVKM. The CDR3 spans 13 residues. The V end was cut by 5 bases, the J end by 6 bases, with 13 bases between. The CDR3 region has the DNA TGTGCCAGCAGTAAGTTCGGGCTTCCTGAAGCTTTCTTT. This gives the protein CASSKFGLPEAFF.

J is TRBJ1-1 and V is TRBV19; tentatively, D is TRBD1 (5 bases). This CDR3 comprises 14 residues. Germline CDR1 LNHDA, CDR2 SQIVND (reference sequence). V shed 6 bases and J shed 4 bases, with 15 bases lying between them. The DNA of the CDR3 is TGTGCCAGTAGCCTCAGGGACGGGTCCACTGAAGCTTTCTTT. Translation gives CASSLRDGSTEAFF.

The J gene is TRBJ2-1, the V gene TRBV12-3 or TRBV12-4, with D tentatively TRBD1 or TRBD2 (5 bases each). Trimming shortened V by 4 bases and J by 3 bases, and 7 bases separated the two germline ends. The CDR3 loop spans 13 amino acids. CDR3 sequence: CASSWDDYNEQFF. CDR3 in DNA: TGTGCCAGCAGTTGGGACGACTACAATGAGCAGTTCTTC.

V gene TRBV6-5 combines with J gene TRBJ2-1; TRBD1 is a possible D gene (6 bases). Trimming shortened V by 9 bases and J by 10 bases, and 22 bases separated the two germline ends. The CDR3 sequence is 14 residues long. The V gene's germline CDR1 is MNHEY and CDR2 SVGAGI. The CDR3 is CASGARDISAEQFF. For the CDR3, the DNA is TGTGCCAGTGGGGCCCGGGACATATCCGCCGAGCAGTTCTTC.

DNA for the CDR3: TGCGCCAGCAGCTTGGGGGGGCAGGTTGAAGCTTTCTTT. It specifies CASSLGGQVEAFF. The V and J genes are TRBV5-1 and TRBJ1-1, with a possible D match to TRBD1 (6 bases). Trimming removed 0 bases from V and 7 bases from J, with 10 bases in between. This CDR3 is built from 13 residues. Per the germline V gene, CDR1 is SGHRS and CDR2 is YFSETQ. Combining the CDR3 with reference TRBV5-1 and TRBJ1-1 gives the whole variable domain KAGVTQTPRYLIKTRGQQVTLSCSPISGHRSVSWYQQTPGQGLQFLFEYFSETQRNKGNFPGRFSGRQFSNSRSEMNVSTLELGDSALYLCASSLGGQVEAFFGQGTRLTVV.

The chain's CDR3 is CASSRESGGNEKLFF. The CDR3 DNA sequence: TGTGCCAGCAGTCGAGAATCCGGGGGTAATGAAAAACTGTTTTTT. V usage is TRBV6-5 and J usage is TRBJ1-4, with D perhaps TRBD1 (5 bases). CDR3 length equals 15 residues. The germline V gene has CDR1 MNHEY and CDR2 SVGAGI. V lost 5 bases and J 4 bases, leaving 14 bases between the germline ends.

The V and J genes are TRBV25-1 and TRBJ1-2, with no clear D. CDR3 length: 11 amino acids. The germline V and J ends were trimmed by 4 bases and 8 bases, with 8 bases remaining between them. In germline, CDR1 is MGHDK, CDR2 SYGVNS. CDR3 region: CASSVLGGYTF. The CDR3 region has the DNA TGTGCCAGCAGTGTCCTTGGGGGCTACACCTTC.

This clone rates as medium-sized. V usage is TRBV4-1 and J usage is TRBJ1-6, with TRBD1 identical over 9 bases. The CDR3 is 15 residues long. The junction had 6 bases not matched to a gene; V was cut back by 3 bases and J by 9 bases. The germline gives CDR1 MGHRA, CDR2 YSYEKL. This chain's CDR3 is CASSQTDRGSSPLHF. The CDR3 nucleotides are TGCGCCAGCAGCCAGACTGACAGGGGGTCTTCACCCCTCCACTTT.

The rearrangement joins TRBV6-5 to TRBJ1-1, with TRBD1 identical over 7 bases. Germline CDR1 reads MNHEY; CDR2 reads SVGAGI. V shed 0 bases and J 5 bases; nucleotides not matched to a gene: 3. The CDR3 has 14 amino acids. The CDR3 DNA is TGTGCCAGCAGTTACTCTACGGGACAGACTGAAGCTTTCTTT. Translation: CASSYSTGQTEAFF.

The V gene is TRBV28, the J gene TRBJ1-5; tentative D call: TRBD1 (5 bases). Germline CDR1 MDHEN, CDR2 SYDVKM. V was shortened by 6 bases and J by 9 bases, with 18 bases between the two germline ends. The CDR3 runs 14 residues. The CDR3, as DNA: TGTGCCAGCAGACTACGTCATCTGACAGTGCCCCAGCATTTT. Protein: CASRLRHLTVPQHF.

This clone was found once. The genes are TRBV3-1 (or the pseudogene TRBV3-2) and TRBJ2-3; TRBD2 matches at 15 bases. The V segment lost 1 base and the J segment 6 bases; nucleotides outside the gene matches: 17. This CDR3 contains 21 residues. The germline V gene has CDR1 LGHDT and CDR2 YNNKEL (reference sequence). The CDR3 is CASSQGPTGQGGLAGGDTQYF. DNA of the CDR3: TGTGCCAGCAGCCAAGGCCCGACCGGACAGGGTGGACTAGCGGGGGGGGATACGCAGTATTTT.

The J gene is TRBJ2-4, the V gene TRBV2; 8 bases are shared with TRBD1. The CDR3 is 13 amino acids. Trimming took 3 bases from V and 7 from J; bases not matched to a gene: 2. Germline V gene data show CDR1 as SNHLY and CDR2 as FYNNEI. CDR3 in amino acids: CASSEGQVNIQYF. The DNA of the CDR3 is TGTGCCAGCAGTGAGGGACAGGTGAACATTCAGTACTTC. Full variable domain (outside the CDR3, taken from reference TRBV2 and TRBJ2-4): EPEVTQTPSHQVTQMGQEVILRCVPISNHLYFYWYRQILGQKVEFLVSFYNNEISEKSEIFDDQFSVERPDGSNFTLKIRSTKLEDSAMYFCASSEGQVNIQYFGAGTRLSVL.

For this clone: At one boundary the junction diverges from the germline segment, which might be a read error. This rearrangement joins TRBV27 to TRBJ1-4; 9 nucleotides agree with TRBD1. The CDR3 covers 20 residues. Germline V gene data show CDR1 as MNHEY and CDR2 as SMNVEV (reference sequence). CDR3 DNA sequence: TGTGCCAGCAGTCTATCCGGGACAGGGAGAGACATAGCAACTAATGAAAAACTGTTTTTT. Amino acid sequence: CASSLSGTGRDIATNEKLFF.

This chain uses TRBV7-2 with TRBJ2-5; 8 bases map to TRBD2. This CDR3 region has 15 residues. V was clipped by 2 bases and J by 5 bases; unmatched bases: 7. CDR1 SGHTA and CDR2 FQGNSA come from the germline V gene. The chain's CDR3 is CASSLPGGPIETQYF. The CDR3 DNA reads TGTGCCAGCAGCTTACCGGGGGGGCCAATCGAGACCCAGTACTTC.

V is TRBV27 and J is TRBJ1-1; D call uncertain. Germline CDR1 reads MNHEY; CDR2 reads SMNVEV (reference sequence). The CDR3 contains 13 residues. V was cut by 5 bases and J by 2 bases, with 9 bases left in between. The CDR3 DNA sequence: TGTGCCAGCAGTCCCCTCATAAACACTGAAGCTTTCTTT. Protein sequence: CASSPLINTEAFF.